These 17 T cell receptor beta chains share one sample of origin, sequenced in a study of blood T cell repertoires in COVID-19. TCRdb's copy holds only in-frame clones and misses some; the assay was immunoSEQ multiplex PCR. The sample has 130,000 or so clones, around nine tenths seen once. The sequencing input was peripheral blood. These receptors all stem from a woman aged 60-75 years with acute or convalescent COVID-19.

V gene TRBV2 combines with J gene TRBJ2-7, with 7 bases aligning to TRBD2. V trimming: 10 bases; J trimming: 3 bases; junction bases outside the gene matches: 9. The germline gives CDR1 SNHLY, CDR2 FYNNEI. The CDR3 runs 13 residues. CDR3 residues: CATLQAGSYEQYF. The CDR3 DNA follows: TGTGCCACCTTGCAAGCGGGGAGCTACGAGCAGTACTTC.

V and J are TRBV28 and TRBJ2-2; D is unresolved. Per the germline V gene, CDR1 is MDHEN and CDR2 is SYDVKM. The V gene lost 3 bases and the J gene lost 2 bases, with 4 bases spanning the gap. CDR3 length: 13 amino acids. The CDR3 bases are TGTGCCAGCAGTTTTCAAAACACCGGGGAGCTGTTTTTT. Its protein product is CASSFQNTGELFF.

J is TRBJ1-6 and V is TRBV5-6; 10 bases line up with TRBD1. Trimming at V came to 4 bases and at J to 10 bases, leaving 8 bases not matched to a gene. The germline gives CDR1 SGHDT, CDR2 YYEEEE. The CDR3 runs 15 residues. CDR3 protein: CASSPGTGAESPLHF. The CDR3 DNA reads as TGTGCCAGCAGCCCCGGGACAGGGGCTGAGTCACCCCTCCACTTT. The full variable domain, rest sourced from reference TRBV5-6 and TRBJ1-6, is DAGVTQSPTHLIKTRGQQVTLRCSPKSGHDTVSWYQQALGQGPQFIFQYYEEEERQRGNFPDRFSGHQFPNYSSELNVNALLLGDSALYLCASSPGTGAESPLHFGNGTRLTVT.

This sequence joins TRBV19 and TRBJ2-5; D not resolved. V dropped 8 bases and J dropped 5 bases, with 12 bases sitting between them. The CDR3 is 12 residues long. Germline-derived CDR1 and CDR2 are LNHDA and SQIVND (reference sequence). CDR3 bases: TGTGCCAGTGGGCCCGGCTGGGAGACCCAGTACTTC. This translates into CASGPGWETQYF.

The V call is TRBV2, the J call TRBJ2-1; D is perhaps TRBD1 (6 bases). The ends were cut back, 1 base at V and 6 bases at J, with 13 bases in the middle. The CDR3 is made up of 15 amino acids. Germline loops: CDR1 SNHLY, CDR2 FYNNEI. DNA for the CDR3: TGTGCCAGCAGTGAAGGGCAGGGGCGGATCAATGAGCAGTTCTTC. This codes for CASSEGQGRINEQFF.

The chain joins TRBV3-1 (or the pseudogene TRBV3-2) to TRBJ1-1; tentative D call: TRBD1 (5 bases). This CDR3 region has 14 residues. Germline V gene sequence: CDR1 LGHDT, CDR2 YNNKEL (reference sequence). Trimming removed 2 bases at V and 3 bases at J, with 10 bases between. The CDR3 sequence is CASSQLGGYTEAFF. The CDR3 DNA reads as TGTGCCAGCAGCCAATTGGGGGGTTACACTGAAGCTTTCTTT.

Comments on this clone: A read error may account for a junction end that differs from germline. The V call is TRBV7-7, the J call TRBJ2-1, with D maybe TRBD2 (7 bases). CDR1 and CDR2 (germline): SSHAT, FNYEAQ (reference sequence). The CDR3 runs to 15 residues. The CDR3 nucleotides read TGTGCTAGCAGCGAGCTCGGGGGGCCCTACAATGAGCAGTTCTTC. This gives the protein CASSELGGPYNEQFF.

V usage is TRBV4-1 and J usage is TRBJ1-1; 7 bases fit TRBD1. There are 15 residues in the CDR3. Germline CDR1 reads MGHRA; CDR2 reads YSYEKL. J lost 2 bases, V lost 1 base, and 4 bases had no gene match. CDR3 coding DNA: TGCGCCAGCAGCCAAGGACAGGGTAAAAACACTGAAGCTTTCTTT. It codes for CASSQGQGKNTEAFF.

CDR3 in amino acids: CASSPYSQGLNTGELFF. The CDR3, as DNA: TGTGCCAGCTCACCTTATTCACAGGGGCTGAACACCGGGGAGCTGTTTTTT. The chain combines TRBV18 with TRBJ2-2; 7 positions match TRBD1. V dropped 3 bases and J dropped 1; count of bases not matched to a gene: 8. The germline V gene encodes CDR1 KGHSH and CDR2 LQKENI. This CDR3 comprises 17 residues.

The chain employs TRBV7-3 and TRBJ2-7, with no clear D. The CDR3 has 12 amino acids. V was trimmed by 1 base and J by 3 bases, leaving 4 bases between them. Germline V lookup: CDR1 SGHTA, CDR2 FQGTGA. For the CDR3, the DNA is TGTGCCAGCAGCTTAAACAACTACGAGCAGTACTTC. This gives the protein CASSLNNYEQYF.

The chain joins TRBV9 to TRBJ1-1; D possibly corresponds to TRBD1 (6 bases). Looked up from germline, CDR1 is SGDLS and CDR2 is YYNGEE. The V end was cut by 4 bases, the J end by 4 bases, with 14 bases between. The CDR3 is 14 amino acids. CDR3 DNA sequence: TGTGCCAGCAGCCCTTCTACAGGGAGCACTGAAGCTTTCTTT. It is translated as CASSPSTGSTEAFF.

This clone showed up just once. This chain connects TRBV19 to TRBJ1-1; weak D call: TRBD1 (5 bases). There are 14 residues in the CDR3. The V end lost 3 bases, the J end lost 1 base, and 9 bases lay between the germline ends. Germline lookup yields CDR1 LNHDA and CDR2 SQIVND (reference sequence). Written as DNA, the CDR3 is TGTGCCAGTAGTATGCGACAGCCGAACACTGAAGCTTTCTTT. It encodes CASSMRQPNTEAFF.

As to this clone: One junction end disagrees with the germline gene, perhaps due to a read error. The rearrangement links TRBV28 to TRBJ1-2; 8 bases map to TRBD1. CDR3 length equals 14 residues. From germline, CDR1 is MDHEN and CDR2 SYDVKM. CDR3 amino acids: CASTLGGGQAVAHF. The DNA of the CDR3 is TGTGCCAGCACCCTGGGGGGGGGACAGGCAGTGGCACACTTC.

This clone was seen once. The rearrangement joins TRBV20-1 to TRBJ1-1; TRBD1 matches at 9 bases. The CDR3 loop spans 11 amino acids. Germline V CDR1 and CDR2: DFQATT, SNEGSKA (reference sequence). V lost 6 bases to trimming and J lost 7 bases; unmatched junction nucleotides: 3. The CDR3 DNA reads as TGCAGTGCCCTGGACAGGGGTGAAGCTTTCTTT. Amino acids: CSALDRGEAFF.

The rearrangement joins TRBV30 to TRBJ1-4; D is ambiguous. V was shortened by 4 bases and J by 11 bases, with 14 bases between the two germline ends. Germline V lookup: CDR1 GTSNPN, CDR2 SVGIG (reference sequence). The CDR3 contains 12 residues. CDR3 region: CAWTFQPGKLFF. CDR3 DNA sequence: TGTGCCTGGACTTTTCAGCCCGGGAAACTGTTTTTT. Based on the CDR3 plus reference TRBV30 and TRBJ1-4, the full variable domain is SQTIHQWPATLVQPVGSPLSLECTVEGTSNPNLYWYRQAAGRGLQLLFYSVGIGQISSEVPQNLSASRPQDRQFILSSKKLLLSDSGFYLCAWTFQPGKLFFGSGTQLSVL.

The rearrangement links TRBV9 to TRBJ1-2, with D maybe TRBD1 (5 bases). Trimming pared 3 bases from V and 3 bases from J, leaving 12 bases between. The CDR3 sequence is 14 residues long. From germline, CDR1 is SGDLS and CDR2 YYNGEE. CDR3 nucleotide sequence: TGTGCCAGCAGCGAAGGTCTCAGGGACTATGGCTACACCTTC. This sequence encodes CASSEGLRDYGYTF. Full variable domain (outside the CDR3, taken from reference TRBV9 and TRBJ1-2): DSGVTQTPKHLITATGQRVTLRCSPRSGDLSVYWYQQSLDQGLQFLIQYYNGEERAKGNILERFSAQQFPDLHSELNLSSLELGDSALYFCASSEGLRDYGYTFGSGTRLTVV.

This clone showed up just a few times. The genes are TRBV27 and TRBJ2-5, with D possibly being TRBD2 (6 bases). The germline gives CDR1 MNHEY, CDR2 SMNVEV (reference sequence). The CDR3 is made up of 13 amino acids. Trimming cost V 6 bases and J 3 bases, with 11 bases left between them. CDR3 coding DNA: TGTGCCAGCAGGGCAGGACTAAAAGAGACCCAGTACTTC. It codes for CASRAGLKETQYF.